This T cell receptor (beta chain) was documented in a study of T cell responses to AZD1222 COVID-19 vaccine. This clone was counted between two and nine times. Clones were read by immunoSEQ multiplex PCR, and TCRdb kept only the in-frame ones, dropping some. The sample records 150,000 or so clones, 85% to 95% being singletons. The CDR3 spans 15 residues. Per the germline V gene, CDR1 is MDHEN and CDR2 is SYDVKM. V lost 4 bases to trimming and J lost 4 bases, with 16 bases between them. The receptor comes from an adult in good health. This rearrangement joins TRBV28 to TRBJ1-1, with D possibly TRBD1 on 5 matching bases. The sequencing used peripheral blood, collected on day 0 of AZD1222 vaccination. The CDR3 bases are TGTGCCAGCAGTTCTCTCTCGGGGGAGTTCACTGAAGCTTTCTTT. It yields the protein CASSSLSGEFTEAFF.